This TCR beta chain was sequenced during a study of CD8+ T cells in alopecia areata. CDR1 is SEHNR and CDR2 is FQNEAQ in the germline V gene (reference sequence). This CDR3 is 13 amino acids long. Trimming took 7 bases from V and 1 from J, leaving 9 bases between them. Extraction of RNA preceded its reverse transcription into cDNA, which served as the sequencing template. Sequenced by immunoSEQ multiplex PCR; TCRdb stores in-frame clones only, minus some. This sample has hundreds of thousands of clones, with around 67% found just once. The genes are TRBV7-9 and TRBJ2-3; TRBD1 is a possible D gene (6 bases). The input for sequencing was CD4+ T cells sorted from blood, taken at week 0. The source is a human donor with alopecia areata. The CDR3 DNA follows: TGTGCCAGCATCAAGGGGGGCACAGATACGCAGTATTTT. This gives the protein CASIKGGTDTQYF.